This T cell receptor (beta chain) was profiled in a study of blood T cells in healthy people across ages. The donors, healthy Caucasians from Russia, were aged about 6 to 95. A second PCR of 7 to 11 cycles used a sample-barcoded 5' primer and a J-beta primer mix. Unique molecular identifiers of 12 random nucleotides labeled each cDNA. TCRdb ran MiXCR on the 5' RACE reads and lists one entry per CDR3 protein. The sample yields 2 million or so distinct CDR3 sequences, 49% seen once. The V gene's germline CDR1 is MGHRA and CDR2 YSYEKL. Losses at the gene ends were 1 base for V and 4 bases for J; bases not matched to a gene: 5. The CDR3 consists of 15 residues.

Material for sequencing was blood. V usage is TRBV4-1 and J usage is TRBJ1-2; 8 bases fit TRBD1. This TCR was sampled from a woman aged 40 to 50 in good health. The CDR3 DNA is TGCGCCAGCAGCCAAGCCCAGACAGGGGCCTATGGCTACACCTTC. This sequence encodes CASSQAQTGAYGYTF.